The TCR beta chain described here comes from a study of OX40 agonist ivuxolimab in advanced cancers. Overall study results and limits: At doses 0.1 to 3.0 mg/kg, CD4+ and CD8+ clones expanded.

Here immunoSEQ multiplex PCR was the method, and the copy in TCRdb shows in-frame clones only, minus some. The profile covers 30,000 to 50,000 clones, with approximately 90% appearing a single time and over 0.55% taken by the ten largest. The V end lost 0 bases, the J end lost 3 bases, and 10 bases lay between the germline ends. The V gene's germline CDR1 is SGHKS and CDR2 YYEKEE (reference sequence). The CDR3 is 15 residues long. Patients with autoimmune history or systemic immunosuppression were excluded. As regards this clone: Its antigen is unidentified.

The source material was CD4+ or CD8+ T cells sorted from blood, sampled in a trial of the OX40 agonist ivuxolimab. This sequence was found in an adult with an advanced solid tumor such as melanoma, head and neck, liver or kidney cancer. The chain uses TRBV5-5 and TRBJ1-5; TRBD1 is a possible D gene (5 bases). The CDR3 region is CASSLGRVPNQPQHF. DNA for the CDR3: TGTGCCAGCAGCTTGGGCAGGGTCCCCAATCAGCCCCAGCATTTT. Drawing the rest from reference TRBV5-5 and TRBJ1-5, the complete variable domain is DAGVTQSPTHLIKTRGQQVTLRCSPISGHKSVSWYQQVLGQGPQFIFQYYEKEERGRGNFPDRFSARQFPNYSSELNVNALLLGDSALYLCASSLGRVPNQPQHFGDGTRLSIL.